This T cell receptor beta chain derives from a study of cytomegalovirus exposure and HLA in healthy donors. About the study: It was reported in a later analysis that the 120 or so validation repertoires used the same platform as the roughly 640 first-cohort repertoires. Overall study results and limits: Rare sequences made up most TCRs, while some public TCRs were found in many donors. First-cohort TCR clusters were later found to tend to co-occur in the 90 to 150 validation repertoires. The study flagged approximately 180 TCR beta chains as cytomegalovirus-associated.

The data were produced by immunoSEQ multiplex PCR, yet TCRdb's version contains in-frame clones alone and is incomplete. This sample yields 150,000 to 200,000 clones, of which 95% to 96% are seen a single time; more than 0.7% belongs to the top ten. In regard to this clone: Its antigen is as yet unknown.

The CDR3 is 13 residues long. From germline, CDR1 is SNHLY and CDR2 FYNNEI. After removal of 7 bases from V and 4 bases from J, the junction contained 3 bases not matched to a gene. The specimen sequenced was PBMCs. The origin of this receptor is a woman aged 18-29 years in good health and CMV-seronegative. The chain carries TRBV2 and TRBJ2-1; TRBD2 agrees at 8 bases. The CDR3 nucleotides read TGTGCCAGCAAGGTAGCGGGGTACAATGAGCAGTTCTTC. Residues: CASKVAGYNEQFF.